The 31 T cell receptor beta chains given below trace back to one sample, sequenced in a study of CD8 T cells in ankylosing spondylitis. TCRdb itself ran the 5' RACE reads through MiXCR, one entry per CDR3 protein. The data show some 87,000 distinct CDR3 sequences, about 9% seen once. Sequencing was performed on blood, either unsorted or a sorted T cell fraction (not recorded which). These receptors were collected from a male donor with ankylosing spondylitis or in good health (not recorded which).

This clonotype was picked up many times. This chain links TRBV5-1 with TRBJ2-1; no clear D. V was clipped by 4 bases and J by 3 bases, with 2 bases between them. In germline, CDR1 is SGHRS, CDR2 YFSETQ. The CDR3 loop spans 11 amino acids. In nucleotides, the CDR3 is TGCGCCAGCAGCGACTACAATGAGCAGTTCTTC. This gives the protein CASSDYNEQFF.

This clonotype was seen ten or more times. V and J are TRBV20-1 and TRBJ2-7; no reliable D call. Germline V gene lookup returns CDR1 DFQATT and CDR2 SNEGSKA (reference sequence). The length of the CDR3 is 14 residues. V lost 5 bases and J 1 base, leaving 15 bases between the germline ends. In nucleotides, the CDR3 is TGCAGTGCTCCCCTATATCTGGGGTCCTACGAGCAGTACTTC. As protein: CSAPLYLGSYEQYF.

The V call is TRBV29-1, the J call TRBJ2-5, with TRBD2 matching over 7 bases. Germline lookup yields CDR1 SQVTM and CDR2 ANQGSEA. This CDR3 spans 13 amino acids. V shed 3 bases and J 5 bases; nucleotides not matched to a gene: 6. CDR3 bases: TGCAGCGTTGAGAGAGGCGGGAGCGAGACCCAGTACTTC. As protein: CSVERGGSETQYF.

Many counts were recorded for this clonotype. The chain is built from TRBV7-3 and TRBJ2-3, with 10 bases that match TRBD2. Looked up from germline, CDR1 is SGHTA and CDR2 is FQGTGA. The CDR3 sequence is 15 residues long. After removal of 5 bases from V and 4 bases from J, the junction contained 6 bases not matched to a gene. The CDR3 coding sequence is TGTGCCAGCAGCGTGGGACTAGCGTCCGCAGATACGCAGTATTTT. It codes for CASSVGLASADTQYF.

A word on this clonotype: This may be a read error, as it is one base from a much larger clone. This is likely a read error, given that the CDR3 carries no conserved phenylalanine or tryptophan at its end. The chain uses TRBV29-1 and TRBJ2-7; the D call may be TRBD1 or TRBD2 (5 bases each). CDR1 and CDR2 from the germline V gene are SQVTM and ANQGSEA. This CDR3 has 14 residues. The germline V and J ends were trimmed by 6 bases and 2 bases, with 17 bases remaining between them. The CDR3, as DNA: TGCAGCGTCGACTCCGGGACGGCCACCTACGAGCAGTACTCC. Its protein is CSVDSGTATYEQYS.

There are a few counts of this clonotype. The chain is built from TRBV7-9 and TRBJ1-6, with D uncertain. The CDR3 totals 14 residues. Trimming removed 3 bases at V and 5 bases at J, with 8 bases between. The germline V gene encodes CDR1 SEHNR and CDR2 FQNEAQ (reference sequence). CDR3: CASSLQVNNSPLHF. The CDR3 DNA follows: TGTGCCAGCAGCTTGCAGGTTAATAATTCACCCCTCCACTTT.

This clonotype was detected ten times or more. The genes are TRBV3-1 and TRBJ2-1; D possibly uses TRBD1 or TRBD2 (6 bases each). With 4 bases removed from V and 4 bases from J, the gap between germline ends came to 17 bases. Germline V gives CDR1 LGHDT, CDR2 YNNKEL (reference sequence). The CDR3 contains 16 residues. In DNA form, the CDR3 reads TGTGCCAGCAGCCCTTGGCAAGGGGGGATATACAATGAGCAGTTCTTC. Residues: CASSPWQGGIYNEQFF.

This clonotype was recorded at least ten times. J is TRBJ2-3 and V is TRBV12-3 or TRBV12-4; 10 nucleotides agree with TRBD2. The CDR3 runs 16 residues. The V and J ends lost 4 bases and 1 base, in that order; junction bases with no gene match: 5. The chain's CDR3 is CASSSTGTSGTDTQYF. CDR3 DNA sequence: TGTGCCAGCAGTTCCACCGGGACTAGCGGCACAGATACGCAGTATTTT.

The CDR3 loop reads CASTPSAYEQYF. DNA for the CDR3: TGCGCCAGCACACCTTCGGCCTACGAGCAGTACTTC. The chain recombines TRBV10-1 with TRBJ2-7; D ambiguous. Germline lookup yields CDR1 WNHNN and CDR2 SYGVQD (reference sequence). V shed 7 bases and J shed 2 bases, with 9 bases lying between them. CDR3 size: 12 residues.

This clonotype was counted many times. This chain links TRBV27 with TRBJ1-5; D not certain. This CDR3 has 15 residues. The germline V gene encodes CDR1 MNHEY and CDR2 SMNVEV (reference sequence). The ends were cut back, 6 bases at V and 4 bases at J, with 16 bases in the middle. The CDR3 spells CASSITTPTNQPQHF. The CDR3 region has the DNA TGTGCCAGCAGCATCACGACACCGACAAATCAGCCCCAGCATTTT.

This clonotype has ten or more counts. The rearrangement joins TRBV24-1 to TRBJ1-5, with D unresolved. From germline, CDR1 is KGHDR and CDR2 SFDVKD. The CDR3 is made up of 14 amino acids. The ends were cut back, 6 bases at V and 0 bases at J, with 8 bases in the middle. The CDR3 coding sequence is TGTGCCACCAGTCGCGAGTCTAGCAATCAGCCCCAGCATTTT. It codes for CATSRESSNQPQHF.

Many counts were recorded for this clonotype. V gene TRBV11-2 combines with J gene TRBJ2-4; D not certain. This CDR3 is 15 amino acids long. Between the trimmed V and J ends, which lost 7 bases and 3 bases, there was a span of 16 bases. CDR1 is SGHAT and CDR2 is FQNNGV in the germline V gene. The CDR3 spells CASITESEGKNIQYF. The CDR3 DNA follows: TGTGCCAGCATCACCGAATCAGAAGGCAAAAACATTCAGTACTTC.

This clonotype was recorded at least ten times. The chain uses TRBV29-1 and TRBJ2-7; D tentatively fits TRBD1 or TRBD2 (6 bases each). CDR1 is SQVTM, CDR2 ANQGSEA, per germline. The CDR3 consists of 16 residues. Trimming cost V 3 bases and J 3 bases, with 21 bases left between them. The CDR3 nucleotides are TGCAGCGTTGACGCCCCGGGATCCGGGGGCTTCTACGAGCAGTACTTC. Translation: CSVDAPGSGGFYEQYF.

This clonotype was counted at least ten times. This chain joins TRBV20-1 and TRBJ2-7; 9 positions agree with TRBD2. In germline, CDR1 is DFQATT, CDR2 SNEGSKA (reference sequence). This CDR3 is built from 14 residues. J gave up 2 bases and V 2 bases, and 4 bases lay outside the gene matches. Written as DNA, the CDR3 is TGCAGTGCTAGATGGGGCGGGAGGGCCTACGAGCAGTACTTC. Amino acid sequence: CSARWGGRAYEQYF.

This clonotype was recorded many times. V usage is TRBV12-5 and J usage is TRBJ2-1; 10 bases line up with TRBD2. Trimming cost V 2 bases and J 3 bases; bases outside gene matches: 10. The germline V gene has CDR1 LGHNT and CDR2 FRNRAP. This CDR3 is 18 amino acids long. CDR3 amino acids: CASGLQYASGGIYNEQFF. The CDR3 DNA sequence: TGTGCTAGTGGTTTGCAGTATGCTAGCGGGGGTATCTACAATGAGCAGTTCTTC.

This clonotype has at least ten counts. V usage is TRBV6-1 and J usage is TRBJ2-1; TRBD2 matches 15 bases. Germline CDR1 and CDR2: MNHNS and SASEGT. Unmatched junction bases numbered 9, after V lost 9 bases and J lost 0 bases. CDR3 length equals 18 residues. The CDR3, as DNA: TGTGCCAGTAAGGGAGGACTAGCGGGGGGGCCCTCCTACAATGAGCAGTTCTTC. This gives the protein CASKGGLAGGPSYNEQFF.

This clonotype was picked up many times. The chain is built from TRBV6-1 and TRBJ1-6; TRBD1 is a possible D gene (6 bases). The CDR3 covers 18 residues. Germline-derived CDR1 and CDR2 are MNHNS and SASEGT. V was pared by 1 base and J by 9 bases, with 22 bases between. CDR3 nucleotides: TGTGCCAGCAGTGAAGTTCACCCCAGGGGAGCCCTTGCTTCACCCCTCCACTTT. The encoded protein is CASSEVHPRGALASPLHF.

This clonotype was recorded many times. The chain employs TRBV5-1 and TRBJ2-2; D gene uncertain. The CDR3 runs 13 residues. V was shortened by 0 bases and J by 7 bases, with 7 bases between the two germline ends. In germline, CDR1 is SGHRS, CDR2 YFSETQ. Here the CDR3 DNA reads TGCGCCAGCAGCTTGGAAGGGTTCGGGGAGCTGTTTTTT. Translation gives CASSLEGFGELFF.

This clonotype was picked up many times. This rearrangement joins TRBV28 to TRBJ2-3; D is undetermined. Germline CDR1 MDHEN, CDR2 SYDVKM. V gave up 7 bases and J gave up 1 base, with 6 bases separating them. The CDR3 runs 12 residues. The CDR3 sequence is CASNWGTDTQYF. For the CDR3, the DNA is TGTGCCAGCAACTGGGGCACAGATACGCAGTATTTT.

This clonotype came up many times. J is TRBJ1-2 and V is TRBV28; unclear D gene. V gave up 2 bases and J gave up 8 bases, with 6 bases separating them. Germline lookup yields CDR1 MDHEN and CDR2 SYDVKM. CDR3 length: 11 amino acids. CDR3 sequence reads: CASSLNGGYTF. The CDR3 DNA is TGTGCCAGCAGTTTAAATGGCGGCTACACCTTC.

This clonotype was seen a few times. The chain has TRBV18 and TRBJ2-3; D ambiguous. Germline V gives CDR1 KGHSH, CDR2 LQKENI. The CDR3 consists of 15 residues. V was cut by 0 bases and J by 1 base, with 8 bases left in between. The CDR3 region is CASSPPEIGTDTQYF. The CDR3, as DNA: TGTGCCAGCTCACCACCGGAGATCGGCACAGATACGCAGTATTTT.

This clonotype was counted many times. The J gene is TRBJ2-2, the V gene TRBV28, with 10 bases matching TRBD2. The CDR3 runs 16 residues. Trimming cost V 4 bases and J 7 bases; bases outside gene matches: 9. CDR1 and CDR2 from the germline V gene are MDHEN and SYDVKM. The CDR3 DNA sequence: TGTGCCAGCAGTTACGGAGCGGGGGGGAATTACGGGGAGCTGTTTTTT. Translating gives CASSYGAGGNYGELFF.

This clonotype showed up many times. The J gene is TRBJ2-7, the V gene TRBV29-1, with D possibly matching TRBD1 (6 bases). Deletions cut 2 bases from V and 2 bases from J, with 13 bases between. Germline-derived CDR1 and CDR2 are SQVTM and ANQGSEA. The CDR3 has 14 residues. Written as DNA, the CDR3 is TGCAGCGTTGAAACGGTCAGGGGAACCTACGAGCAGTACTTC. Translation: CSVETVRGTYEQYF.

Ten or more counts support this clonotype. This chain connects TRBV19 to TRBJ2-1; D not certain. With 5 bases removed from V and 0 bases from J, the gap between germline ends came to 5 bases. Per germline, CDR1 LNHDA and CDR2 SQIVND (reference sequence). CDR3 size: 13 residues. For the CDR3, the DNA is TGTGCCAGTAGTCGCGGCTCCTACAATGAGCAGTTCTTC. The encoded protein is CASSRGSYNEQFF.

This clonotype was counted many times. The chain carries TRBV29-1 and TRBJ2-7, with D tentatively TRBD1 (6 bases). The CDR3 length is 14 residues. V was cut by 6 bases and J by 6 bases, with 21 bases left in between. The germline gives CDR1 SQVTM, CDR2 ANQGSEA. CDR3 DNA: TGCAGCGTCACAACAGGGAATGTAGGGGGCGAGCAGTACTTC. Its translation: CSVTTGNVGGEQYF.

The table lists this clonotype with many counts. The chain is built from TRBV5-1 and TRBJ2-7; 7 bases fit TRBD1. The germline V gene has CDR1 SGHRS and CDR2 YFSETQ. The CDR3 is made up of 15 amino acids. The junction had 12 bases not matched to a gene; V was cut back by 4 bases and J by 5 bases. The CDR3: CASSQPGGRRHEQYF. In DNA, the CDR3 is TGCGCCAGCAGCCAACCAGGGGGAAGAAGGCACGAGCAGTACTTC.

This clonotype was observed at least ten times. This chain joins TRBV12-3 or TRBV12-4 and TRBJ1-5; 9 nucleotides align to TRBD1. The CDR3 is made up of 15 amino acids. With 7 bases clipped from V and 6 bases from J, the junction kept 10 bases outside the gene matches. The CDR3 region has the DNA TGTGCCAGCACCTTAGAACAGGGGGCGGCTCAGCCCCAGCATTTT. It yields the protein CASTLEQGAAQPQHF.

This clonotype has more than one count but fewer than ten. The V and J genes are TRBV15 and TRBJ1-5, with 7 bases matching TRBD1. J lost 1 base, V lost 1 base, and 7 bases had no gene match. This CDR3 is built from 17 residues. Per the germline V gene, CDR1 is LNHNV and CDR2 is YYDKDF (reference sequence). The CDR3 region has the DNA TGTGCCACCAGCAGAGGGGACAGCCTGGGCAGCAATCAGCCCCAGCATTTT. It is translated as CATSRGDSLGSNQPQHF.

This rearrangement joins TRBV20-1 to TRBJ2-1; 11 positions match TRBD2. The CDR3 length is 16 residues. The trim removed 2 bases at V and 4 bases at J, leaving 7 bases unmatched. Germline CDR1 DFQATT, CDR2 SNEGSKA (reference sequence). CDR3 amino acids: CSARQLAGVGYNEQFF. The DNA for the CDR3 is TGCAGTGCTAGACAACTAGCGGGGGTGGGTTACAATGAGCAGTTCTTC.

There are many counts of this clonotype. The V call is TRBV5-1, the J call TRBJ1-4; a weak D match, TRBD1 (5 bases). Germline V CDR1 and CDR2: SGHRS, YFSETQ. This CDR3 is 18 amino acids long. V lost 0 bases and J 5 bases, leaving 20 bases between the germline ends. The DNA of the CDR3 is TGCGCCAGCAGCTTGGGTTCTACCACAGCAGGACAAAATGAAAAACTGTTTTTT. Translation: CASSLGSTTAGQNEKLFF.

On this clonotype itself: This could be a read error, since a much larger clone is one nucleotide away. The V gene is TRBV5-1, the J gene TRBJ2-5; TRBD1 aligns across 9 bases. The V gene's germline CDR1 is SGHRS and CDR2 YFSETQ. CDR3 size: 14 residues. The CDR3 nucleotides read TGCGCCGGCAGCTTTACAGGGGGCGAGGAGACCCAGTACTTC. Translating gives CAGSFTGGEETQYF.